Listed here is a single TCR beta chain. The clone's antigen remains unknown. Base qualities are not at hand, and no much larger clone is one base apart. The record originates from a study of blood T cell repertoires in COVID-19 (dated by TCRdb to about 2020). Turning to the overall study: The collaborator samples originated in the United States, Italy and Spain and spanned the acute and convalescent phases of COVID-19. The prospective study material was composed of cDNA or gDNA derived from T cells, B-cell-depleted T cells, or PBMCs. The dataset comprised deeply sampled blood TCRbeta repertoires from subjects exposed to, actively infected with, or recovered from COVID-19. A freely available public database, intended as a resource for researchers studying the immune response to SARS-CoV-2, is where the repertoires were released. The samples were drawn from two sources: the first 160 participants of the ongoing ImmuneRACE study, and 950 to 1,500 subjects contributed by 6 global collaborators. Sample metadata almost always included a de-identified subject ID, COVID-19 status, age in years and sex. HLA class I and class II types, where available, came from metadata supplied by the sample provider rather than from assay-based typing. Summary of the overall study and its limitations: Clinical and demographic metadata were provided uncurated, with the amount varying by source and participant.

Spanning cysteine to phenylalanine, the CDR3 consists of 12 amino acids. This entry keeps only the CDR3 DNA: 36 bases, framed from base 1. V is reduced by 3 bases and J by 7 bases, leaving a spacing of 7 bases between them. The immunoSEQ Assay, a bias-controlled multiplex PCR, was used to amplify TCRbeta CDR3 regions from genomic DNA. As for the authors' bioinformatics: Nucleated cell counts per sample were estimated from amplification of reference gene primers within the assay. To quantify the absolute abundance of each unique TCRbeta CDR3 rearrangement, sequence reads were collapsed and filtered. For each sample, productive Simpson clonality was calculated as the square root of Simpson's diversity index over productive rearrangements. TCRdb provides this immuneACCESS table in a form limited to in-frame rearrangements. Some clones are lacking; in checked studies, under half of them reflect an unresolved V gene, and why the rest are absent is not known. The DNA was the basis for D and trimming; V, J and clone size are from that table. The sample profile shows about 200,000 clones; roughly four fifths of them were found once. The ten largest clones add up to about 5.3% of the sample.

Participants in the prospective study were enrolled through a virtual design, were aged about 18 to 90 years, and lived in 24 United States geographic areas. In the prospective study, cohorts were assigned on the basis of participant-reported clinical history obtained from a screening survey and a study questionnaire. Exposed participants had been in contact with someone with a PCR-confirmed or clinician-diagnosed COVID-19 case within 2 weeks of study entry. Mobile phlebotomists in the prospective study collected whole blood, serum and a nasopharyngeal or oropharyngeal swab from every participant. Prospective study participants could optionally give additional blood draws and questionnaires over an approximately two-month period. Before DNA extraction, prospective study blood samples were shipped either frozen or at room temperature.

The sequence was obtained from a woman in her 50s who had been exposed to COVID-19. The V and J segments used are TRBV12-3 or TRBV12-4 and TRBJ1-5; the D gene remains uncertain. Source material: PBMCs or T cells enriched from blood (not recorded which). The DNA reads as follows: TGTGCCAGCAGTTTCGGCGGACAGCCCCAGCATTTT. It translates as CASSFGGQPQHF.